This TCR beta chain emerged from a study of T cell repertoires in cytomegalovirus infection. TCRdb passed the reads through MiXCR, listing each CDR3 protein once. Among around 170,000 distinct CDR3 sequences listed, roughly 18% were seen once. CDR3 length: 14 amino acids. Trimming stripped 4 bases from V and 0 bases from J, with 10 bases between. The germline V gene encodes CDR1 DFQATT and CDR2 SNEGSKA (reference sequence). The sample consisted of CD8+ T cells from PBMCs. This receptor was taken from a human donor in good health (CMV status not recorded). Some clones in this sample may be carry-over from other donors' samples. This sequence joins TRBV20-1 and TRBJ2-1, with unresolved D. The CDR3 here is CSAIGRSSYNEQFF. CDR3 nucleotide sequence: TGCAGTGCTATTGGCCGAAGCTCCTACAATGAGCAGTTCTTC.